This entry lists 20 T cell receptor beta chains sequenced from one sample in a study of spatial heterogeneity in lung cancer (dated by TCRdb to the late 2010s). The time point label here, explained by the study, means: sample taken at primary tumor resection. Library preparation used 5' RACE. TCRdb lists the instrument as NextSeq 500. Through fastp at Q25 and MiXCR, TCRdb rebuilt clones from the public reads, retaining in-frame beta chains. A single entry per CDR3 protein holds the most common genes and DNA from its merged rows. The sample has 45,000 to 55,000 distinct CDR3 sequences on record, approximately 5% of them singletons. Of the sample, around 10% is held by the ten largest clones. The specimen was PBMCs, collected at surgery. The receptors derive from a male donor with early-stage non-small cell lung cancer.

This clonotype was seen many times. The V and J genes are TRBV4-2 and TRBJ2-7, with D possibly called TRBD1 or TRBD2 (5 bases each). The V gene's germline CDR1 is LGHNA and CDR2 YNFKEQ. Trimming stripped 3 bases from V and 2 bases from J, with 26 bases between. CDR3 length: 19 residues. The CDR3 region is CASSQLHPTGAGSTYEQYF. In DNA, the CDR3 is TGTGCCAGCAGCCAGCTCCATCCCACTGGGGCAGGGAGTACCTACGAGCAGTACTTC.

This clonotype is medium-sized. The chain joins TRBV5-1 to TRBJ2-1, with 11 bases aligning to TRBD2. V was clipped by 3 bases and J by 7 bases; unmatched bases: 3. This CDR3 comprises 14 residues. Germline V CDR1 and CDR2: SGHRS, YFSETQ. CDR3 in amino acids: CASSSGLAENEQFF. The CDR3 DNA sequence: TGCGCCAGCAGCTCGGGACTAGCGGAAAATGAGCAGTTCTTC.

The chain joins TRBV12-3 or TRBV12-4 to TRBJ2-2, with unresolved D. The CDR3 is 13 amino acids. Trimming cost V 6 bases and J 8 bases, with 13 bases left between them. CDR3 loop: CASSGSLGGELFF. CDR3 DNA sequence: TGTGCCAGCAGCGGATCTCTAGGGGGGGAGCTGTTTTTT.

The chain carries TRBV18 and TRBJ1-5; D gene ambiguous. Germline lookup yields CDR1 KGHSH and CDR2 LQKENI. Trimming removed 3 bases from V and 11 bases from J, with 8 bases in between. This CDR3 has 11 residues. CDR3 sequence: CASSPRKAQHF. Written as DNA, the CDR3 is TGTGCCAGCTCACCCAGAAAGGCCCAGCATTTT.

This clonotype was seen a few times. The rearrangement joins TRBV7-9 to TRBJ1-3, with D possibly TRBD1 on 5 matching bases. Germline CDR1 reads SEHNR; CDR2 reads FQNEAQ (reference sequence). The CDR3 loop spans 15 amino acids. Trimming removed 5 bases from V and 0 bases from J, with 11 bases in between. CDR3: CASSHSGSSGNTIYF. The CDR3 bases are TGTGCCAGCAGCCATTCAGGGAGCTCTGGAAACACCATATATTTT.

This clonotype has a count of ten or more. This chain links TRBV7-9 with TRBJ2-2, with D maybe TRBD2 (6 bases). Germline CDR1 SEHNR, CDR2 FQNEAQ (reference sequence). V was clipped by 4 bases and J by 4 bases, with 13 bases between them. This CDR3 contains 15 residues. The CDR3, as DNA: TGTGCCAGCAGCTGGGGAGGCGCGGTCACCGGGGAGCTGTTTTTT. It translates to CASSWGGAVTGELFF.

This clonotype was picked up many times. V gene TRBV28 combines with J gene TRBJ1-2; no clear D gene. The CDR3 runs 12 residues. CDR1 MDHEN and CDR2 SYDVKM come from the germline V gene. Trimming removed 7 bases at V and 8 bases at J, with 14 bases between. Here the CDR3 DNA reads TGTGCCAGCATGGGCAGACCGTCCGGCTACACCTTC. Protein: CASMGRPSGYTF.

Many counts were recorded for this clonotype. CDR3 nucleotides: TGTGCCAGCAGTGAAAATCGGGACAGTGAAAAACTGTTTTTT. It specifies CASSENRDSEKLFF. The genes are TRBV2 and TRBJ1-4; 7 bases map to TRBD1. Germline trimming cut 2 bases from V and 7 bases from J; bases unmatched to any gene: 4. This CDR3 region has 14 residues. Germline V gives CDR1 SNHLY, CDR2 FYNNEI.

This clonotype showed up many times. The J gene is TRBJ2-3, the V gene TRBV29-1; no reliable D call. Germline V gives CDR1 SQVTM, CDR2 ANQGSEA. The CDR3 has 13 amino acids. The V gene lost 2 bases and the J gene lost 3 bases, with 9 bases spanning the gap. CDR3 region: CSVELSGTDTQYF. The CDR3 DNA is TGCAGCGTTGAATTGTCCGGGACAGATACGCAGTATTTT.

At least ten counts were recorded for this clonotype. This chain connects TRBV6-5 to TRBJ2-5; 11 bases map to TRBD2. This CDR3 contains 15 residues. V lost 2 bases to trimming and J lost 5 bases; unmatched junction nucleotides: 4. Germline loops: CDR1 MNHEY, CDR2 SVGAGI. The CDR3 DNA follows: TGTGCCAGCAGTTACATACTAGCGGGAGAGGAGACCCAGTACTTC. Amino acids: CASSYILAGEETQYF.

This clonotype occurred many times. The chain uses TRBV20-1 and TRBJ2-3; 9 bases are shared with TRBD2. Trimming cost V 6 bases and J 2 bases; bases outside gene matches: 6. The length of the CDR3 is 14 residues. Per the germline V gene, CDR1 is DFQATT and CDR2 is SNEGSKA (reference sequence). CDR3 DNA sequence: TGCAGTGCCCTGGGCGGGAGGGTCACAGATACGCAGTATTTT. This encodes CSALGGRVTDTQYF.

This clonotype was detected ten times or more. The chain links TRBV5-4 to TRBJ1-4; possible D gene TRBD1, 5 bases. Trimming removed 1 base at V and 7 bases at J, with 11 bases between. The length of the CDR3 is 14 residues. The V gene's germline CDR1 is SGHNT and CDR2 YYREEE (reference sequence). CDR3 nucleotide sequence: TGTGCCAGCAGCTTGCGAGGGGCCGGTGAAAAACTGTTTTTT. Its translation: CASSLRGAGEKLFF. The complete variable domain, with remaining parts taken from reference TRBV5-4 and TRBJ1-4, reads ETGVTQSPTHLIKTRGQQVTLRCSSQSGHNTVSWYQQALGQGPQFIFQYYREEENGRGNFPPRFSGLQFPNYSSELNVNALELDDSALYLCASSLRGAGEKLFFGSGTQLSVL.

This clonotype was picked up many times. The V call is TRBV7-2, the J call TRBJ2-3; TRBD1 agrees at 8 bases. CDR1 and CDR2 from the germline V gene are SGHTA and FQGNSA. V shed 5 bases, J shed 4 bases, and the junction held 8 bases outside the gene matches. There are 15 residues in the CDR3. The CDR3, as DNA: TGTGCCAGCAGCATGAGAGGACAGGGTTCAGATACGCAGTATTTT. It codes for CASSMRGQGSDTQYF.

This clonotype occurred many times. The genes are TRBV6-1 and TRBJ2-3; no clear D. From germline, CDR1 is MNHNS and CDR2 SASEGT. The CDR3 extends over 15 amino acids. V lost 4 bases to trimming and J lost 8 bases, with 19 bases between them. The CDR3 protein is CASSVSSLGSGTQYF. As DNA, the CDR3 is TGTGCCAGCAGTGTTTCCAGCCTGGGGTCTGGTACGCAGTATTTT.

This clonotype was seen repeatedly, ten times or more. The chain links TRBV9 to TRBJ2-3; D unclear. This CDR3 contains 14 residues. V was trimmed by 0 bases and J by 1 base, leaving 6 bases between them. Germline V CDR1 and CDR2: SGDLS, YYNGEE. The CDR3 DNA follows: TGTGCCAGCAGCGTAGACCCAGGCACAGATACGCAGTATTTT. It specifies CASSVDPGTDTQYF.

This clonotype was detected many times. This sequence joins TRBV29-1 and TRBJ2-5; TRBD1 matches at 9 bases. V gave up 6 bases and J gave up 5 bases; unmatched junction bases: 7. The CDR3 has 13 residues. The germline gives CDR1 SQVTM, CDR2 ANQGSEA. CDR3 sequence: CSVSQGAGETQYF. CDR3 bases: TGCAGCGTCTCACAGGGGGCAGGTGAGACCCAGTACTTC.

This clonotype has ten or more counts. J is TRBJ2-3 and V is TRBV6-2 or TRBV6-3; possible D gene TRBD2, 6 bases. V gave up 5 bases and J gave up 2 bases, with 14 bases separating them. This CDR3 has 15 residues. The germline CDR1 and CDR2 sequences are MNHEY and SVGEGT. The CDR3 here is CASSHRLGPTDTQYF. CDR3 DNA sequence: TGTGCCAGCAGTCATCGACTAGGACCCACAGATACGCAGTATTTT.

This clonotype was counted at least ten times. The rearrangement links TRBV12-3 or TRBV12-4 to TRBJ2-1; 14 nucleotides align to TRBD2. With V trimmed by 6 bases and J by 1 base, 14 bases remained unmatched. The CDR3 has 20 residues. This CDR3 reads CASSLLLTSGRAGSYNEQFF. The CDR3 bases are TGTGCCAGCAGCCTCCTCCTGACTAGCGGGAGGGCCGGGTCCTACAATGAGCAGTTCTTC.

This clonotype has a count of ten or more. The chain recombines TRBV7-8 with TRBJ1-1, with D possibly being TRBD1 (5 bases). The CDR3 length is 14 residues. The germline CDR1 and CDR2 sequences are SGHVS and FQNEAQ. The ends were cut back, 2 bases at V and 5 bases at J, with 12 bases in the middle. The DNA for the CDR3 is TGTGCCAGCAGCTTACGCGTGGCAGGGACTGAAGCTTTCTTT. Translating it yields CASSLRVAGTEAFF.

This clonotype was seen many times. The rearrangement joins TRBV20-1 to TRBJ1-2, with D possibly matching TRBD1 (5 bases). Trimming took 4 bases from V and 4 from J, leaving 13 bases between them. Germline V lookup: CDR1 DFQATT, CDR2 SNEGSKA (reference sequence). CDR3 length equals 13 residues. This chain's CDR3 is CSAIPRDFYGYTF. CDR3 sequence (DNA): TGCAGTGCTATCCCGCGGGACTTCTATGGCTACACCTTC.